Below, 29 T cell receptor beta chains from the same sample are listed, as sequenced in a study of T cells in Graves' hyperthyroidism and ophthalmopathy. It was RNA transcripts that yielded the amplified TCR beta CDR3 regions. HTBI primers were employed in a first-round RT-PCR of the TCR CDR3. A single record per CDR3 protein comes from TCRdb applying MiXCR to the multiplex PCR reads. The table includes tens of thousands of distinct CDR3 sequences, roughly 49% detected once. The sequenced material came from blood. The receptors shown here come from a woman in her 50s with Graves' hyperthyroidism that later progressed to Graves' ophthalmopathy.

The chain joins TRBV12-5 to TRBJ1-1; 9 bases line up with TRBD1. The germline V gene encodes CDR1 LGHNT and CDR2 FRNRAP. The CDR3 sequence is 17 residues long. The CDR3 nucleotides read TGTGTCAGCATTCCCAAAAGGGGGACAGGGTTGAACACTGAAGCTTTCTTT. It codes for CVSIPKRGTGLNTEAFF.

This chain connects TRBV24-1 to TRBJ2-1; 9 bases are shared with TRBD1. The V segment lost 2 bases and the J segment 6 bases; nucleotides outside the gene matches: 7. There are 16 residues in the CDR3. Per the germline V gene, CDR1 is KGHDR and CDR2 is SFDVKD. The CDR3 DNA reads as TGTGCCACCAGTGATTCGCCGGGACAGGGAATCAATGAGCAGTTCTTC. It codes for CATSDSPGQGINEQFF.

As to this clonotype: Without the conserved terminal phenylalanine or tryptophan, this CDR3 likely stems from a read error. The DNA is omitted, as the CDR3 cannot be located on it reliably, and the CDR3 follows TCRdb's listing. The V call is TRBV12-3 or TRBV12-4, the J call TRBJ2-4; TRBD1 was called by the table and not checked on the DNA. 9 amino acids form the CDR3, both terminal residues included. CDR3 amino acids: CASSFGGTG.

At least ten counts were recorded for this clonotype. The chain has TRBV6-2 or TRBV6-3 and TRBJ2-7, with 8 bases aligning to TRBD2. The CDR3 consists of 15 residues. The ends lost 7 bases at V and 0 bases at J; junction bases unmatched: 8. Germline lookup yields CDR1 MNHEY and CDR2 SVGEGT. This CDR3 is CASNPGGGNSYEQYF. The CDR3 bases are TGTGCCAGCAATCCCGGGGGGGGGAACTCCTACGAGCAGTACTTC.

The chain recombines TRBV5-1 with TRBJ1-1; 9 bases are a match to TRBD1. The CDR3 sequence is 14 residues long. Looked up from germline, CDR1 is SGHRS and CDR2 is YFSETQ. Losses at the gene ends were 3 bases for V and 4 bases for J; bases not matched to a gene: 4. Here the CDR3 reads CASSSGTGSTEAFF. The CDR3 DNA follows: TGCGCCAGCAGCTCAGGGACAGGGAGCACTGAAGCTTTCTTT.

This clonotype was counted many times. The rearrangement joins TRBV10-1 to TRBJ2-1, with TRBD2 as a possible D gene (5 bases). CDR3 length equals 17 residues. Looked up from germline, CDR1 is WNHNN and CDR2 is SYGVQD (reference sequence). V lost 0 bases, J lost 3 bases, and 15 bases lay in between. This CDR3 reads CASSESGGPVYYNEQFF. CDR3 bases: TGCGCCAGCAGTGAGTCGGGCGGGCCAGTGTACTACAATGAGCAGTTCTTC.

This chain uses TRBV6-1 with TRBJ2-3; the match to TRBD1 covers 9 bases. J gave up 5 bases and V 3 bases, and 6 bases lay outside the gene matches. The CDR3 length is 15 residues. From germline, CDR1 is MNHNS and CDR2 SASEGT. In DNA form, the CDR3 reads TGTGCCAGCAGTGAGGAAACAGGGGGCTTAGATACGCAGTATTTT. It specifies CASSEETGGLDTQYF.

This clonotype was seen ten or more times. The J gene is TRBJ1-4, the V gene TRBV27; no firm D call. The CDR3 extends over 14 amino acids. V lost 1 base and J 8 bases, leaving 11 bases between the germline ends. Germline values: CDR1 MNHEY, CDR2 SMNVEV (reference sequence). The CDR3 reads CASSLLPGLEKLFF. In nucleotides, the CDR3 is TGTGCCAGCAGTTTATTGCCAGGCTTAGAAAAACTGTTTTTT.

This chain uses TRBV6-2 or TRBV6-3 with TRBJ1-1; weak D call: TRBD1 (5 bases). The CDR3 covers 13 residues. Germline CDR1 reads MNHEY; CDR2 reads SVGEGT. Trimming stripped 4 bases from V and 1 base from J, with 7 bases between. The CDR3 nucleotides read TGTGCCAGCAGTTGGGGGGGGAACACTGAAGCTTTCTTT. Encoded protein: CASSWGGNTEAFF.

V gene TRBV6-6 combines with J gene TRBJ1-2; no reliable D call. CDR3 length: 13 amino acids. The V gene lost 7 bases and the J gene lost 8 bases, with 17 bases spanning the gap. CDR1 and CDR2 from the germline V gene are MNHNY and SVGAGI (reference sequence). CDR3 loop: CASTSRRTSGYTF. In DNA, the CDR3 is TGTGCCAGCACAAGTCGCCGGACCAGCGGCTACACCTTC.

In DNA, the CDR3 is TGTGCCAGCAGCTTGGCCGCTAGCGGGAGTGGCTACGAGCAGTACTTC. It is translated as CASSLAASGSGYEQYF. J is TRBJ2-7 and V is TRBV5-4; TRBD2 matches at 10 bases. V trimming: 0 bases; J trimming: 3 bases; junction bases outside the gene matches: 6. The germline CDR1 and CDR2 sequences are SGHNT and YYREEE (reference sequence). This CDR3 has 16 residues.

The table lists this clonotype with many counts. V gene TRBV6-5 combines with J gene TRBJ1-2; D possibly corresponds to TRBD1 (6 bases). The CDR3 is 13 residues long. From germline, CDR1 is MNHEY and CDR2 SVGAGI. The ends were cut back, 6 bases at V and 8 bases at J, with 16 bases in the middle. For the CDR3, the DNA is TGTGCCAGCAGCTGGGACGGCCAGGGGGGCTACACCTTC. Amino acids: CASSWDGQGGYTF.

This clonotype showed up many times. The chain carries TRBV6-5 and TRBJ2-3; D is uncertain. Trimming took off 7 bases at V and 0 bases at J, with 11 bases between the two ends. Germline CDR1 and CDR2: MNHEY and SVGAGI. The CDR3 sequence is 14 residues long. CDR3 residues: CASTRAASTDTQYF. The CDR3 region has the DNA TGTGCCAGCACCCGGGCTGCCAGCACAGATACGCAGTATTTT.

This clonotype was detected many times. J is TRBJ1-1 and V is TRBV5-5; a weak D match, TRBD1 (5 bases). This CDR3 comprises 13 residues. Trimming pared 4 bases from V and 8 bases from J, leaving 15 bases between. The germline gives CDR1 SGHKS, CDR2 YYEKEE (reference sequence). CDR3 sequence: CASSRTGDAEAFF. The CDR3 nucleotides are TGTGCCAGCAGCCGAACAGGAGACGCAGAAGCTTTCTTT.

The rearrangement links TRBV20-1 to TRBJ1-4; TRBD1 is a possible D gene (5 bases). Germline CDR1 DFQATT, CDR2 SNEGSKA (reference sequence). This CDR3 contains 15 residues. Trimming shortened V by 8 bases and J by 7 bases, and 23 bases separated the two germline ends. CDR3 region: CSSRTGPLDGEKLFF. The CDR3 nucleotides are TGCAGTTCCCGGACGGGACCCCTGGATGGTGAAAAACTGTTTTTT.

On this clonotype itself: A junction end diverges from the germline sequence, so it may reflect a read error. The rearrangement links TRBV5-4 to TRBJ2-1; 8 positions match TRBD2. The CDR3 loop spans 15 amino acids. CDR1 and CDR2 (germline): SGHNT, YYREEE (reference sequence). The CDR3 here is CASSLKLAEYNEQSF. The CDR3, as DNA: TGTGCCAGCAGCTTGAAACTAGCGGAATACAATGAGCAATCCTTC.

Comments on this clonotype: A junction boundary mismatches the germline segment, possibly from a read error. The V and J genes are TRBV7-9 and TRBJ2-7; D ambiguous. Germline V CDR1 and CDR2: SEHNR, FQNEAQ (reference sequence). The CDR3 loop spans 11 amino acids. The chain's CDR3 is CAGSQTCEQYF. CDR3 bases: TGTGCCGGCAGCCAAACCTGCGAGCAGTACTTC.

The genes are TRBV7-6 and TRBJ2-3, with 11 nucleotides matching TRBD2. CDR3 length: 17 amino acids. The ends lost 5 bases at V and 6 bases at J; junction bases unmatched: 13. Germline V gene lookup returns CDR1 SGHVS and CDR2 FNYEAQ. The DNA of the CDR3 is TGTGCCAGCAGCCAATCGGTAGCGGGAGGGCCGATTGATACGCAGTATTTT. This encodes CASSQSVAGGPIDTQYF.

This clonotype was observed at least ten times. J is TRBJ1-5 and V is TRBV13, with D hard to call. With 3 bases removed from V and 3 bases from J, the gap between germline ends came to 9 bases. Germline CDR1 and CDR2: PRHDT and FYEKMQ (reference sequence). The CDR3 runs 14 residues. The DNA of the CDR3 is TGTGCCAGCAGCTTTGGCCAGTACAATCAGCCCCAGCATTTT. Residues: CASSFGQYNQPQHF. Complete variable domain (other parts from reference TRBV13 and TRBJ1-5): AAGVIQSPRHLIKEKRETATLKCYPIPRHDTVYWYQQGPGQDPQFLISFYEKMQSDKGSIPDRFSAQQFSDYHSELNMSSLELGDSALYFCASSFGQYNQPQHFGDGTRLSIL.

The V gene is TRBV7-3, the J gene TRBJ2-1; 10 positions agree with TRBD2. The CDR3 has 14 residues. Trimming removed 8 bases from V and 7 bases from J; junction bases left unmatched: 8. Looked up from germline, CDR1 is SGHTA and CDR2 is FQGTGA. The CDR3 reads CASWRLAGANEQFF. CDR3 sequence (DNA): TGTGCCAGCTGGAGGCTAGCGGGAGCAAATGAGCAGTTCTTC.

This chain joins TRBV7-6 and TRBJ2-6; TRBD1 matches 7 bases. This CDR3 has 17 amino acids. Germline loops: CDR1 SGHVS, CDR2 FNYEAQ. After removal of 1 base from V and 2 bases from J, the junction contained 5 bases not matched to a gene. The CDR3 DNA follows: TGTGCCAGCAGCTTAGGGACAGGTGCCCCTGGGGCCAACGTCCTGACTTTC. It codes for CASSLGTGAPGANVLTF.

This clonotype was counted at least ten times. The CDR3 protein is CASSVGPGTSGNEQFF. The DNA of the CDR3 is TGTGCCAGCAGCGTGGGTCCCGGGACTAGCGGCAATGAGCAGTTCTTC. V usage is TRBV9 and J usage is TRBJ2-1; 11 bases are shared with TRBD2. The CDR3 is 16 amino acids. The V segment lost 2 bases and the J segment 6 bases; nucleotides outside the gene matches: 7. CDR1 and CDR2 from the germline V gene are SGDLS and YYNGEE.

The CDR3: CASSLAEENTGEQYF. The CDR3 DNA sequence: TGTGCCAGCAGCTTAGCGGAGGAGAACACCGGGGAGCAGTACTTC. V usage is TRBV7-9 and J usage is TRBJ2-7, with D possibly matching TRBD2 (5 bases). From germline, CDR1 is SEHNR and CDR2 FQNEAQ (reference sequence). V lost 0 bases, J lost 7 bases, and 16 bases lay in between. This CDR3 region has 15 residues.

The chain couples TRBV7-2 to TRBJ2-1; 9 bases align to TRBD1. The J segment lost 1 base and the V segment lost 4 bases, leaving 8 bases of the junction unmatched. Germline-derived CDR1 and CDR2 are SGHTA and FQGNSA. This CDR3 spans 17 amino acids. As DNA, the CDR3 is TGTGCCAGCAGCTCGCCTTGGGGACAGGGATCCTACAATGAGCAGTTCTTC. It specifies CASSSPWGQGSYNEQFF.

The V gene is TRBV7-8, the J gene TRBJ1-5; D is ambiguous. The germline V gene encodes CDR1 SGHVS and CDR2 FQNEAQ. The CDR3 loop spans 11 amino acids. V was trimmed by 3 bases and J by 14 bases, leaving 11 bases between them. The CDR3 DNA follows: TGTGCCAGCAGCTTGGGAATCTACGAGCATTTT. Residues: CASSLGIYEHF.

This clonotype was found once. This chain uses TRBV20-1 with TRBJ2-1; D is possibly TRBD2 (6 bases). Trimming pared 6 bases from V and 0 bases from J, leaving 12 bases between. The CDR3 is made up of 14 amino acids. Germline V lookup: CDR1 DFQATT, CDR2 SNEGSKA (reference sequence). The CDR3 DNA reads TGCAGTGCAAGCGGGCCGAGCTCCTACAATGAGCAGTTCTTC. Translation gives CSASGPSSYNEQFF.

This clonotype was recorded many times. The rearrangement links TRBV12-3 or TRBV12-4 to TRBJ2-6; no clear D gene. Trimming took 7 bases from V and 2 from J, leaving 12 bases between them. The CDR3 consists of 15 residues. CDR3 region: CASITALPGANVLTF. The CDR3 region has the DNA TGTGCCAGCATTACTGCACTGCCTGGGGCCAACGTCCTGACTTTC.

The rearrangement links TRBV6-4 to TRBJ1-1; tentative D call: TRBD1 (5 bases). Deletions cut 4 bases from V and 7 bases from J, with 13 bases between. CDR1 is MRHNA, CDR2 SNTAGT, per germline. The CDR3 totals 13 residues. The CDR3 loop reads CASSVRQGSEAFF. The CDR3 bases are TGTGCCAGCAGTGTGCGTCAGGGTAGTGAAGCTTTCTTT.

With respect to this clonotype: No conserved phenylalanine or tryptophan is present at the end of the CDR3, so a read error is the likely explanation. The rearrangement links TRBV5-1 to TRBJ2-5; 9 positions match TRBD2. The length of the CDR3 is 14 residues. The V and J ends lost 5 bases and 7 bases, in that order; junction bases with no gene match: 9. Per germline, CDR1 SGHRS and CDR2 YFSETQ. The CDR3 loop is CASSPSGMGATQYV. CDR3 coding DNA: TGCGCCAGCAGTCCTAGCGGGATGGGTGCGACCCAGTACGTC.